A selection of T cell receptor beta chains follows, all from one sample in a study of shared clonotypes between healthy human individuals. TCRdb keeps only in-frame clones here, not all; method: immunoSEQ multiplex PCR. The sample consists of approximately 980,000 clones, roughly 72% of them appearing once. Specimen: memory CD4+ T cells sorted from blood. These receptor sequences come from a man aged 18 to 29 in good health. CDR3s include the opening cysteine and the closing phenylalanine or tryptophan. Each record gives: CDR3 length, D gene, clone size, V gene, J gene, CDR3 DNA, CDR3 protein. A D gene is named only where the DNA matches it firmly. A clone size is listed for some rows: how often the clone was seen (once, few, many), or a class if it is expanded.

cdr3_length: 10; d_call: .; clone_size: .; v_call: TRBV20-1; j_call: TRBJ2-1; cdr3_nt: TGCAGTGCTAGTCGGAATGAGCAGTTCTTC; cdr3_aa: CSASRNEQFF
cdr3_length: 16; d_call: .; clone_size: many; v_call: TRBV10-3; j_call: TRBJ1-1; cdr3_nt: TGTGCCATCAGTGGACAACAGGGACGCCAGAACACTGAAGCTTTCTTT; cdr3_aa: CAISGQQGRQNTEAFF
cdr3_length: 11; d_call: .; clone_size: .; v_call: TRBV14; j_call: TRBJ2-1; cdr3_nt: TGTGCCAGCAGCCAAATGATAGAGCAGTTCTTC; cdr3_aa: CASSQMIEQFF
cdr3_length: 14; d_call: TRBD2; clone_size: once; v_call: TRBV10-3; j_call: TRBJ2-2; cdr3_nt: TGTGCCATCAGAGTGACTAGCGGGACCGGGGAGCTGTTTTTT; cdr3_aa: CAIRVTSGTGELFF
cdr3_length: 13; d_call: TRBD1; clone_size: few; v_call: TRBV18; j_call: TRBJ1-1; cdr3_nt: TGTGCCAGCTCGGGGTGGGGACAGACTGAAGCTTTCTTT; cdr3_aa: CASSGWGQTEAFF
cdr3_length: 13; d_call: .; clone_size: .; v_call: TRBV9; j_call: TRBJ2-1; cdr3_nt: TGTGCCAGCAGCCCCTCAGGGTGGAATGAGCAGTTCTTC; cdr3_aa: CASSPSGWNEQFF
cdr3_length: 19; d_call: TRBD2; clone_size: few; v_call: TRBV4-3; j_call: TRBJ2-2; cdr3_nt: TGCGCCAGCAGCCAAGCTCTGTTCGGGGGGACTATGAACACCGGGGAGCTGTTTTTT; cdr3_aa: CASSQALFGGTMNTGELFF
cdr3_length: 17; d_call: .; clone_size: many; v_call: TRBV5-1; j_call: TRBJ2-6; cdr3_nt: TGCGCCAGCAGCTTGGAGGGTAGAAGGGCTGGGGCCAACGTCCTGACTTTC; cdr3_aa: CASSLEGRRAGANVLTF
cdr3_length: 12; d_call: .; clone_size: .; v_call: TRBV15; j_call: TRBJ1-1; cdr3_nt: TGTGCCACCAGCGGATGGGACACTGAAGCTTTCTTT; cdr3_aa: CATSGWDTEAFF
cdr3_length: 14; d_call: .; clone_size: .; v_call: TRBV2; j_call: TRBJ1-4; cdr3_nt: TGTGCCAGCAGCGTACAGGACGTAGGAGAAAAACTGTTTTTT; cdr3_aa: CASSVQDVGEKLFF
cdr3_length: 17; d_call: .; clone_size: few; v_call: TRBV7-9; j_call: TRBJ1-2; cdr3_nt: TGTGCCAGCAGCTTATCCTTCGGGGTCGGACTCAACTATGGCTACACCTTC; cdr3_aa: CASSLSFGVGLNYGYTF